Shown below are 25 T cell receptor beta chains from a single sample sequenced in a study of blood T cell repertoires in COVID-19. The protocol was immunoSEQ multiplex PCR, while the TCRdb copy is restricted to in-frame clones and leaves out a portion. The table lists 100,000 to 150,000 clones, approximately 91% of them singletons. The material sequenced was peripheral blood. All receptors derive from a woman of 80 years or more with acute or convalescent COVID-19.

The rearrangement links TRBV28 to TRBJ2-5; 11 bases are a match to TRBD1. The J segment lost 5 bases and the V segment lost 3 bases, leaving 11 bases of the junction unmatched. The length of the CDR3 is 17 residues. Germline V gene lookup returns CDR1 MDHEN and CDR2 SYDVKM. CDR3 residues: CASSFTSRDRGWETQYF. For the CDR3, the DNA is TGTGCCAGCAGTTTTACATCCCGGGACAGGGGGTGGGAGACCCAGTACTTC.

The V gene is TRBV24-1, the J gene TRBJ2-2; perhaps TRBD1 as D (5 bases). This CDR3 is built from 16 residues. Germline assignment: CDR1 KGHDR and CDR2 SFDVKD. V shed 1 base and J shed 5 bases, with 13 bases lying between them. CDR3 residues: CATSDFSQGRTGELFF. In nucleotides, the CDR3 is TGTGCCACCAGTGATTTCTCTCAGGGAAGGACCGGGGAGCTGTTTTTT.

The J gene is TRBJ1-4, the V gene TRBV7-2; 8 nucleotides line up with TRBD1. Germline CDR1 and CDR2: SGHTA and FQGNSA. The CDR3 contains 17 residues. V gave up 5 bases and J gave up 0 bases; unmatched junction bases: 8. In nucleotides, the CDR3 is TGTGCCAGCAGCCATCAGGGGGCGTTGGCAACTAATGAAAAACTGTTTTTT. This encodes CASSHQGALATNEKLFF.

The chain carries TRBV5-1 and TRBJ1-4; D is possibly TRBD1 (6 bases). Germline CDR1 reads SGHRS; CDR2 reads YFSETQ. The V end was cut by 2 bases, the J end by 12 bases, with 17 bases between. The CDR3 extends over 14 amino acids. The CDR3 nucleotides read TGCGCCAGCAGCTTAAGGACAGATCAGGCGGAACTGTTTTTT. This translates into CASSLRTDQAELFF.

This clone was counted once. The rearrangement joins TRBV5-1 to TRBJ1-2, with TRBD1 matching over 8 bases. V trimming: 4 bases; J trimming: 7 bases; junction bases outside the gene matches: 6. CDR1 is SGHRS, CDR2 YFSETQ, per germline. This CDR3 has 13 residues. CDR3 region: CASSHDRGSGYTF. In nucleotides, the CDR3 is TGCGCCAGCAGCCACGACAGGGGATCTGGCTACACCTTC.

This clone was seen only once. The chain has TRBV5-4 and TRBJ2-7; D possibly corresponds to TRBD1 (6 bases). V lost 4 bases and J lost 3, with 14 bases in between. This CDR3 is built from 14 residues. Germline V gene sequence: CDR1 SGHNT, CDR2 YYREEE (reference sequence). This CDR3 is CASSPGHDIYEQYF. CDR3 DNA: TGTGCCAGCAGCCCGGGACATGATATCTACGAGCAGTACTTC.

The chain combines TRBV4-1 with TRBJ1-6, with 8 bases lining up with TRBD1. CDR3 length: 18 amino acids. The germline V gene has CDR1 MGHRA and CDR2 YSYEKL. Trimming removed 1 base from V and 0 bases from J; junction bases left unmatched: 5. The CDR3 protein is CASSQARGQRSYNSPLHF. CDR3 sequence (DNA): TGCGCCAGCAGCCAAGCCAGGGGGCAACGCTCCTATAATTCACCCCTCCACTTT.

The chain uses TRBV2 and TRBJ2-7, with TRBD1 matching 8 bases. V shed 5 bases, J shed 2 bases, and the junction held 8 bases outside the gene matches. The CDR3 has 15 residues. CDR1 is SNHLY and CDR2 is FYNNEI in the germline V gene. CDR3 protein: CASSSRTGQTYEQYF. In DNA, the CDR3 is TGTGCCAGCAGTTCTAGGACAGGGCAAACCTACGAGCAGTACTTC. Full variable domain (outside the CDR3, taken from reference TRBV2 and TRBJ2-7): EPEVTQTPSHQVTQMGQEVILRCVPISNHLYFYWYRQILGQKVEFLVSFYNNEISEKSEIFDDQFSVERPDGSNFTLKIRSTKLEDSAMYFCASSSRTGQTYEQYFGPGTRLTVT.

The chain uses TRBV19 and TRBJ1-2; tentatively, D is TRBD1 (5 bases). Trimming took off 7 bases at V and 3 bases at J, with 15 bases between the two ends. Germline V gives CDR1 LNHDA, CDR2 SQIVND (reference sequence). This CDR3 contains 14 residues. The CDR3 nucleotides read TGTGCCAGTACTACCGGGGGATTCCACTATGGCTACACCTTC. Its protein product is CASTTGGFHYGYTF. The variable domain in full, with the rest retrieved from reference TRBV19 and TRBJ1-2, is DGGITQSPKYLFRKEGQNVTLSCEQNLNHDAMYWYRQDPGQGLRLIYYSQIVNDFQKGDIAEGYSVSREKKESFPLTVTSAQKNPTAFYLCASTTGGFHYGYTFGSGTRLTVV.

This chain joins TRBV7-2 and TRBJ2-3, with 13 bases identical to TRBD2. Germline CDR1 reads SGHTA; CDR2 reads FQGNSA. The CDR3 loop spans 16 amino acids. V lost 2 bases to trimming and J lost 2 bases; unmatched junction nucleotides: 1. The CDR3 region has the DNA TGTGCCAGCAGCTTAACTAGCGGGGGGGCCACAGATACGCAGTATTTT. This gives the protein CASSLTSGGATDTQYF.

The gene calls are TRBV7-8 and TRBJ2-3; tentative D call: TRBD2 (6 bases). The CDR3 totals 16 residues. CDR1 SGHVS and CDR2 FQNEAQ come from the germline V gene. V lost 1 base to trimming and J lost 4 bases, with 15 bases between them. The CDR3 bases are TGTGCCAGCAGCTTAGTTCAGGGCGGGATGGCAGATACGCAGTATTTT. Its protein product is CASSLVQGGMADTQYF.

The chain has TRBV10-2 and TRBJ2-3; 7 bases map to TRBD1. CDR1 is WSHSY, CDR2 SAAADI, per germline. After removal of 4 bases from V and 2 bases from J, the junction contained 9 bases not matched to a gene. This CDR3 contains 16 residues. CDR3 in amino acids: CASSAGQSPFTDTQYF. In DNA form, the CDR3 reads TGCGCCAGCAGTGCGGGACAGTCCCCTTTCACAGATACGCAGTATTTT.

The chain joins TRBV6-5 to TRBJ2-1; 12 bases match TRBD1. Germline assignment: CDR1 MNHEY and CDR2 SVGAGI. J lost 12 bases, V lost 5 bases, and 8 bases had no gene match. The CDR3 totals 14 residues. CDR3 residues: CASSPGQGAGWQFF. The CDR3 nucleotides read TGTGCCAGCAGTCCGGGACAGGGGGCAGGATGGCAGTTCTTC.

CDR3 DNA: TGCGCCAGCAGCTTTGACGGGGGGCAAGAGACCCAGTACTTC. Amino acid sequence: CASSFDGGQETQYF. The J gene is TRBJ2-5, the V gene TRBV5-1, with TRBD2 matching over 7 bases. CDR3 length: 14 amino acids. Germline V gene lookup returns CDR1 SGHRS and CDR2 YFSETQ. Trimming took 2 bases from V and 2 from J; bases not matched to a gene: 3. The full variable domain, completed using reference TRBV5-1 and TRBJ2-5, is KAGVTQTPRYLIKTRGQQVTLSCSPISGHRSVSWYQQTPGQGLQFLFEYFSETQRNKGNFPGRFSGRQFSNSRSEMNVSTLELGDSALYLCASSFDGGQETQYFGPGTRLLVL.

The chain carries TRBV10-3 and TRBJ2-1; TRBD2 matches 7 bases. CDR3 length: 15 amino acids. Germline V lookup: CDR1 ENHRY, CDR2 SYGVKD. V lost 2 bases, J lost 4 bases, and 5 bases stayed unmatched. In nucleotides, the CDR3 is TGTGCCATCAGTGAGAAAGTCGGGGGGTACAATGAGCAGTTCTTC. Translating gives CAISEKVGGYNEQFF.

This sequence joins TRBV6-5 and TRBJ2-7; the match to TRBD1 covers 10 bases. The CDR3 sequence is 15 residues long. Trimming took 6 bases from V and 3 from J; bases not matched to a gene: 8. Germline assignment: CDR1 MNHEY and CDR2 SVGAGI. The CDR3 here is CASSRTGQGRYEQYF. The CDR3 nucleotides are TGTGCCAGCAGCCGAACGGGACAGGGGCGCTACGAGCAGTACTTC.

V gene TRBV7-9 combines with J gene TRBJ1-2; D uncertain. This CDR3 is 13 amino acids long. Trimming cost V 8 bases and J 4 bases, with 14 bases left between them. Germline CDR1 and CDR2: SEHNR and FQNEAQ (reference sequence). In DNA form, the CDR3 reads TGTGCCAGCCGTGTAGTTTCCGCCTATGGCTACACCTTC. Amino acid sequence: CASRVVSAYGYTF.

The V call is TRBV7-9, the J call TRBJ1-4, with 9 bases fitting TRBD1. Germline V CDR1 and CDR2: SEHNR, FQNEAQ (reference sequence). V gave up 2 bases and J gave up 4 bases; unmatched junction bases: 5. This CDR3 region has 16 residues. CDR3 in amino acids: CASSLKTGGLNEKLFF. The CDR3 nucleotides read TGTGCCAGCAGCTTAAAGACAGGGGGGCTTAATGAAAAACTGTTTTTT.

The rearrangement joins TRBV9 to TRBJ1-6, with 9 bases identical to TRBD1. This CDR3 spans 14 amino acids. V shed 5 bases and J 9 bases; nucleotides not matched to a gene: 6. Germline CDR1 is SGDLS and CDR2 is YYNGEE. The CDR3 sequence is CASRGDRASSPLHF. The CDR3 region has the DNA TGTGCCAGCAGGGGGGACAGGGCTTCTTCACCCCTCCACTTT.

This clone appeared once. CDR3 DNA sequence: TGCGCCAGCAGCATCGGAGCGGGGGGCCCAGAGACCCAGTACTTC. Translation: CASSIGAGGPETQYF. The chain recombines TRBV5-1 with TRBJ2-5; 9 nucleotides match TRBD2. The CDR3 is made up of 15 amino acids. Germline CDR1 is SGHRS and CDR2 is YFSETQ. The ends lost 4 bases at V and 4 bases at J; junction bases unmatched: 8.

This chain joins TRBV19 and TRBJ2-5, with TRBD1 identical over 7 bases. This CDR3 spans 16 amino acids. Germline assignment: CDR1 LNHDA and CDR2 SQIVND (reference sequence). The V segment lost 0 bases and the J segment 5 bases; nucleotides outside the gene matches: 9. The CDR3: CASSIDSTGNWETQYF. For the CDR3, the DNA is TGTGCCAGTAGTATAGATTCGACAGGGAATTGGGAGACCCAGTACTTC.

The chain is built from TRBV3-1 (or the pseudogene TRBV3-2) and TRBJ1-2, with unresolved D. Germline CDR1 reads LGHDT; CDR2 reads YNNKEL (reference sequence). The CDR3 length is 12 residues. The V gene lost 4 bases and the J gene lost 4 bases, with 7 bases spanning the gap. CDR3 nucleotide sequence: TGTGCCAGCAGCCGGCAGTCCTATGGCTACACCTTC. Encoded protein: CASSRQSYGYTF.

V is TRBV11-2 and J is TRBJ2-1; 10 bases are shared with TRBD2. CDR1 SGHAT and CDR2 FQNNGV come from the germline V gene. V lost 2 bases, J lost 7 bases, and 11 bases stayed unmatched. The CDR3 is 17 amino acids. In DNA form, the CDR3 reads TGTGCCAGCAGCTTAAGGAGGTTAGCGGGGGGAAGAAATGAGCAGTTCTTC. It translates to CASSLRRLAGGRNEQFF.

This clone was observed once. The chain is built from TRBV6-1 and TRBJ1-2; the D is unclear. CDR1 is MNHNS and CDR2 is SASEGT in the germline V gene. This CDR3 has 14 amino acids. The germline V and J ends were trimmed by 2 bases and 2 bases, with 9 bases remaining between them. The CDR3 protein is CASSEHRKNYGYTF. As DNA, the CDR3 is TGTGCCAGCAGTGAACACAGAAAAAACTATGGCTACACCTTC.

This sequence joins TRBV6-6 and TRBJ2-1; 10 nucleotides line up with TRBD2. V dropped 6 bases and J dropped 4; count of bases not matched to a gene: 21. Germline lookup yields CDR1 MNHNY and CDR2 SVGAGI (reference sequence). This CDR3 has 20 amino acids. The CDR3: CASSPLPAGGLPSRYNEQFF. The CDR3 DNA reads TGTGCCAGCAGCCCGCTCCCAGCGGGAGGGCTACCGTCGCGTTACAATGAGCAGTTCTTC.